This T cell receptor beta chain was obtained from a study of T-cell reconstitution after alpha-beta-depleted transplantation in children. It was with unique molecular identifiers that the TCRbeta library was prepared. TCRdb redid the calling of the PCR reads with MiXCR, one entry per CDR3 protein. The sample contains some 250,000 distinct CDR3 sequences, about 12% of which appear only once. J was trimmed by 5 bases and V by 1 base; bases with no gene match: 9. The CDR3 covers 16 residues. The germline gives CDR1 SGHAT, CDR2 FQDESV (reference sequence). This clonotype was detected many times. The input for sequencing was PBMCs from the stem cell graft donor, taken from the stem cell graft. The V call is TRBV11-1, the J call TRBJ2-7; the match to TRBD2 covers 9 bases. The receptor's source is a human donor who donated a stem cell graft to a child with acute lymphoblastic leukemia. CDR3 in amino acids: CASSLEPSGRRHEQYF. CDR3 DNA sequence: TGTGCCAGCAGCTTAGAACCCAGCGGGAGGCGCCACGAGCAGTACTTC.